The rows below give T cell receptor beta chains drawn from one sample of a study of identifying expanded T cells in peripheral blood. Libraries were prepared by immunoSEQ multiplex PCR; TCRdb keeps only in-frame clonotypes and omits some of them. The sample yields under 95,000 clones, about nine tenths seen once. Input material: blood. Receptor source: a person aged 18 to 75 in good health. The CDR3 runs from the conserved cysteine through the conserved F or W. A D gene is named only where the DNA matches it firmly. Clone size is not always given. Where it is, it says once, few, many or a class for expanded clones.

NA	11	TRBV5-4	TRBJ1-1	NA	TGTGCCAGCAGCCTCGGGACTGAAGCTTTCTTT	CASSLGTEAFF
NA	15	TRBV28	TRBJ1-5	NA	TGTGCCAGCAGGACCGCTGAACAGCTAAATCAGCCCCAGCATTTT	CASRTAEQLNQPQHF
NA	15	TRBV5-4	TRBJ2-5	NA	TGTGCCAGCAGCACTGGAGGGCAGGGAGGAGAGACCCAGTACTTC	CASSTGGQGGETQYF
NA	14	TRBV6-5	TRBJ1-4	NA	TGTGCCAGCAGTTACCGACAGGAGAATGAAAAACTGTTTTTT	CASSYRQENEKLFF
TRBD2	14	TRBV10-3	TRBJ2-3	NA	TGTGCCATCAGCTTGACTAGCGGCACAGATACGCAGTATTTT	CAISLTSGTDTQYF
NA	14	TRBV28	TRBJ1-5	NA	TGTGCCAGCCTTCGACAGGAAAGCAATCAGCCCCAGCATTTT	CASLRQESNQPQHF
NA	19	TRBV6-1	TRBJ2-7	NA	TGTGCCAGCAGTGAGCCTCTGGGGGCAGGGGTGACTGTTGAGGGCGAGCAGTACTTC	CASSEPLGAGVTVEGEQYF
NA	15	TRBV19	TRBJ2-7	NA	TGTGCCAGTAGTATACGGGACAACGTGGGGTACGAGCAGTACTTC	CASSIRDNVGYEQYF
NA	12	TRBV7-2	TRBJ2-1	NA	TGTGCCAGCAGCTTACGGTACAATGAGCAGTTCTTC	CASSLRYNEQFF
TRBD1	18	TRBV27	TRBJ2-1	NA	TGTGCCAGCAGTTCCGACAGGGGCCCTCCCAGCTCCTACAATGAGCAGTTCTTC	CASSSDRGPPSSYNEQFF
TRBD1	14	TRBV28	TRBJ2-7	NA	TGTGCCAGCAGGTTACCGGGACAGCTATACGAGCAGTACTTC	CASRLPGQLYEQYF
NA	12	TRBV6-1	TRBJ1-4	NA	TGTGCCAGCGGGGCAGGGGATGAAAAACTGTTTTTT	CASGAGDEKLFF
TRBD1	16	TRBV5-1	TRBJ2-7	NA	TGCGCCAGCAGCTTGGGGGAATTCGAGAGTGGGACAGGGGCAGTCTTC	CASSLGEFESGTGAVF
TRBD1	16	TRBV4-1	TRBJ1-5	NA	TGCGCCAGCAGCCCTGGACAGGGCGGAAGCAATCAGCCCCAGCATTTT	CASSPGQGGSNQPQHF
NA	12	TRBV18	TRBJ2-1	NA	TGTGCCAGCTCACATGGGGACCGTGAGCAGTTCTTC	CASSHGDREQFF
NA	14	TRBV27	TRBJ1-5	NA	TGTGCCAGCAGTTCCCGGCAGGAAAATCAGCCCCAGCATTTT	CASSSRQENQPQHF
TRBD2	11	TRBV20-1	TRBJ2-7	NA	TGCAGTGCTGATAGCGGGCGCGAGCAGTACTTC	CSADSGREQYF
NA	14	TRBV27	TRBJ1-5	once	TGTGCCAGCAGTTTACTTGCAGGGAGTCAGCCCCAGCATTTT	CASSLLAGSQPQHF
NA	16	TRBV5-1	TRBJ2-3	NA	TGCGCCAGCAGTCAAGGGGATGGACTTATCACAGATACGCAGTATTTT	CASSQGDGLITDTQYF
NA	15	TRBV11-2	TRBJ2-1	NA	TGTGCCAGCAGCTTAACCCAGGGACCGCTCAATGAGCAGTTCTTC	CASSLTQGPLNEQFF
NA	15	TRBV6-5	TRBJ2-5	NA	TGTGCCAGCAGTTACTCGGGACATGCACAAGAGACCCAGTACTTC	CASSYSGHAQETQYF
NA	11	TRBV9	TRBJ2-1	NA	TGTGCCAGCAGCGTAAGCAATGAGCAGTTCTTC	CASSVSNEQFF
NA	16	TRBV7-8	TRBJ1-1	once	TGTGCCAGCAGCATATCCGGGACACCCATGAACACTGAAGCTTTCTTT	CASSISGTPMNTEAFF